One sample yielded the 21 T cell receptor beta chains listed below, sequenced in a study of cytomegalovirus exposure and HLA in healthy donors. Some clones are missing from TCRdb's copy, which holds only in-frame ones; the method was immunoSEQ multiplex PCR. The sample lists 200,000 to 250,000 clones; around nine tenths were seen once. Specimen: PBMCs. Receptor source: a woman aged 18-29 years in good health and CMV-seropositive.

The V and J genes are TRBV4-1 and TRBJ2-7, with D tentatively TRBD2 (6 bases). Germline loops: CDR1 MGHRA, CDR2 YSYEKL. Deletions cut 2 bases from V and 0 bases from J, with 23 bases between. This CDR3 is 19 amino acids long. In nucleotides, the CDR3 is TGCGCCAGCAGCCAATTCCCGGGGCTCGGGAGACCTAGCTCCTACGAGCAGTACTTC. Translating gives CASSQFPGLGRPSSYEQYF.

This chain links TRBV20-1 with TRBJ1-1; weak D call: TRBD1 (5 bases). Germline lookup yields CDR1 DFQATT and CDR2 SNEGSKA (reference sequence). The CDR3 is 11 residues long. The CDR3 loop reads CRVSRGTEAFF. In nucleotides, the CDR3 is TGCAGGGTATCTAGGGGCACTGAAGCTTTCTTT.

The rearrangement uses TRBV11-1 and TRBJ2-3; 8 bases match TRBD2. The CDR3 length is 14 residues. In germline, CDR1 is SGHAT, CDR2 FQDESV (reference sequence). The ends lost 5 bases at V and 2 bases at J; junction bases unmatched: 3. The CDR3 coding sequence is TGTGCCAGCAGCCCGGGGGGGACCACAGATACGCAGTATTTT. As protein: CASSPGGTTDTQYF. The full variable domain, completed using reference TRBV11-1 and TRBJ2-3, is EAEVAQSPRYKITEKSQAVAFWCDPISGHATLYWYRQILGQGPELLVQFQDESVVDDSQLPKDRFSAERLKGVDSTLKIQPAELGDSAMYLCASSPGGTTDTQYFGPGTRLTVL.

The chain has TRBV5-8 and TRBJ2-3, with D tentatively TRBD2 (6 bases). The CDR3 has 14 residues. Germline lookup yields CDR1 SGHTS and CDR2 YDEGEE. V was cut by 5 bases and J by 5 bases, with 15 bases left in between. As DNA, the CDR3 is TGTGCCAGCAGGGAACGGGGGTTTGGAGATACGCAGTATTTT. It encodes CASRERGFGDTQYF. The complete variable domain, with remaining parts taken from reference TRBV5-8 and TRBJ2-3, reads EAGVTQSPTHLIKTRGQQATLRCSPISGHTSVYWYQQALGLGLQFLLWYDEGEERNRGNFPPRFSGRQFPNYSSELNVNALELEDSALYLCASRERGFGDTQYFGPGTRLTVL.

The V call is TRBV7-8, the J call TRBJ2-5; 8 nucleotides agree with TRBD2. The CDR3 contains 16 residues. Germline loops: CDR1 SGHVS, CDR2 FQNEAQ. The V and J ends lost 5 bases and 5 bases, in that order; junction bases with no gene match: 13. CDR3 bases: TGTGCCAGCAGCCCGAAGAGGCGGGAGGCCTGGGAGACCCAGTACTTC. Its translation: CASSPKRREAWETQYF.

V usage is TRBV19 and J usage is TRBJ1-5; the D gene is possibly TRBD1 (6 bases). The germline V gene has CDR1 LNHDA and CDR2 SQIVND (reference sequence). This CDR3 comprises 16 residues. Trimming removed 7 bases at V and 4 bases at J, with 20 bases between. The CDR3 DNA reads TGTGCCAGTACTGAAAGGACAGAAACAGGGAATCAGCCCCAGCATTTT. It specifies CASTERTETGNQPQHF.

The CDR3 spells CASSLYAGGAQGTEAFF. CDR3 coding DNA: TGTGCCAGCAGCCTCTATGCGGGGGGCGCGCAGGGCACTGAAGCTTTCTTT. The chain joins TRBV7-6 to TRBJ1-1; a possible D gene is TRBD1 (6 bases). The CDR3 length is 17 residues. V lost 5 bases and J 4 bases, leaving 23 bases between the germline ends. Per the germline V gene, CDR1 is SGHVS and CDR2 is FNYEAQ.

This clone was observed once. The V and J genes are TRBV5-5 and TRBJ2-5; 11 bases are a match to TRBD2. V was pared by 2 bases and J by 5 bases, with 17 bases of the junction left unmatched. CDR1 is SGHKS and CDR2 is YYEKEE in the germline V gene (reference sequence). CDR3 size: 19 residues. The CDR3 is CASSFELGLAVMSDETQYF. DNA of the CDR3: TGTGCCAGCAGCTTTGAGTTGGGACTAGCGGTTATGTCTGACGAGACCCAGTACTTC.

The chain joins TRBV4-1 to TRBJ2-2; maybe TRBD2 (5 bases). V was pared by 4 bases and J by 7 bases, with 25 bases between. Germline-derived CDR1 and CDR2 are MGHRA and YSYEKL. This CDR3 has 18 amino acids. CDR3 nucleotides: TGCGCCAGCAGCCCAATAGGCACGGAACTAGTCTCCCACGGGGAGCTGTTTTTT. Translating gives CASSPIGTELVSHGELFF.

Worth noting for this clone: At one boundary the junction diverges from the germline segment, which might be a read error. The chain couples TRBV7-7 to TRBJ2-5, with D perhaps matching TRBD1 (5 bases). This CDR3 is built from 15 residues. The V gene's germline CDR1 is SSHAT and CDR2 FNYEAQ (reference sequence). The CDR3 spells CASSQDAGFPETQYF. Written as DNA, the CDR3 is TGTGCTAGCAGCCAAGATGCAGGGTTCCCGGAGACCCAGTACTTC. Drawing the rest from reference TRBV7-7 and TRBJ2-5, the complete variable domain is GAGVSQSPRYKVTKRGQDVTLRCDPISSHATLYWYQQALGQGPEFLTYFNYEAQPDKSGLPSDRFSAERPEGSISTLTIQRTEQRDSAMYRCASSQDAGFPETQYFGPGTRLLVL.

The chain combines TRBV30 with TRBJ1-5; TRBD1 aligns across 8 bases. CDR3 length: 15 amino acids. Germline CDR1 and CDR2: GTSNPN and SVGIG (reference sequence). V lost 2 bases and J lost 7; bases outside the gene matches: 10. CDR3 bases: TGTGCCTGGAGTATACCTGGGACAGGAGTACAGCCCCAGCATTTT. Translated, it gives CAWSIPGTGVQPQHF.

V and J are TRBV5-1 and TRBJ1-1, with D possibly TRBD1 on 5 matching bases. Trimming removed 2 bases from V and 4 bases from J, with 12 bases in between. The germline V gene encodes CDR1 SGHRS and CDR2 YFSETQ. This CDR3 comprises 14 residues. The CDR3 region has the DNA TGCGCCAGCAGCTTAAGGGGTAAGGGCACTGAAGCTTTCTTT. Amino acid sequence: CASSLRGKGTEAFF.

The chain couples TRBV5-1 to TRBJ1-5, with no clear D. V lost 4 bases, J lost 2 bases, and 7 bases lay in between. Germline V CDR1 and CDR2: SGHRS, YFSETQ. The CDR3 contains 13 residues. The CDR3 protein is CASSEGGNQPQHF. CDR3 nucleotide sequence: TGCGCCAGCAGCGAGGGAGGCAATCAGCCCCAGCATTTT. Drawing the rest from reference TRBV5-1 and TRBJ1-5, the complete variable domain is KAGVTQTPRYLIKTRGQQVTLSCSPISGHRSVSWYQQTPGQGLQFLFEYFSETQRNKGNFPGRFSGRQFSNSRSEMNVSTLELGDSALYLCASSEGGNQPQHFGDGTRLSIL.

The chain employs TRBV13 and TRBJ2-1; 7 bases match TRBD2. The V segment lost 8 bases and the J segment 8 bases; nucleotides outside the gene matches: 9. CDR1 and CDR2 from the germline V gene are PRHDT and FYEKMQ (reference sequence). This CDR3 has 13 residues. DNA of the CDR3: TGTGCCAGCCTAGGGACTACCACGGATGAGCAGTTCTTC. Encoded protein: CASLGTTTDEQFF.

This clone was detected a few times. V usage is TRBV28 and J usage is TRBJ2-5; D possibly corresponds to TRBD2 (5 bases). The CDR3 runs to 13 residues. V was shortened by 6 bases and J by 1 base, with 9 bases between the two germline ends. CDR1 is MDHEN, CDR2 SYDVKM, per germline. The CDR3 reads CASRRASQETQYF. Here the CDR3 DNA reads TGTGCCAGCAGGAGGGCGTCCCAAGAGACCCAGTACTTC.

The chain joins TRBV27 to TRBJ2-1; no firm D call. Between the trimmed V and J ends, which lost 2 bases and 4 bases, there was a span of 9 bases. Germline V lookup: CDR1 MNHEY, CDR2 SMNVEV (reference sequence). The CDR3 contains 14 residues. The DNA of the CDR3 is TGTGCCAGCAGTTTAAGTTCGCAGTACAATGAGCAGTTCTTC. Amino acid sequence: CASSLSSQYNEQFF.

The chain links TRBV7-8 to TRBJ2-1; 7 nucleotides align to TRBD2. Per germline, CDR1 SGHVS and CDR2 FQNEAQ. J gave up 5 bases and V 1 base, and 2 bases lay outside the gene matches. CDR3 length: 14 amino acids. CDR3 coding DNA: TGTGCCAGCAGCTTAGGCGGGAGCCACAATGAGCAGTTCTTC. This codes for CASSLGGSHNEQFF.

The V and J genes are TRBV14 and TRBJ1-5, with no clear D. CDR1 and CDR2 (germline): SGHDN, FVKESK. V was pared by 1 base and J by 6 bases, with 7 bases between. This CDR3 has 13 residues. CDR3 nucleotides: TGTGCCAGCAGCCAAGCCTCCAGTCAGCCCCAGCATTTT. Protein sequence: CASSQASSQPQHF.

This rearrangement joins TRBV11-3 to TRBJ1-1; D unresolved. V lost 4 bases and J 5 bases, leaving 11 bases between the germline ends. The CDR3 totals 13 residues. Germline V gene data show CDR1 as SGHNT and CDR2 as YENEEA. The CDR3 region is CASSSRFGTEAFF. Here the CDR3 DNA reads TGTGCCAGCAGCTCACGGTTCGGGACTGAAGCTTTCTTT.

Written as DNA, the CDR3 is TGTGCCAGCAGTGATGGGCCCGGGACAAGGATTTCCTACGAGCAGTACTTC. Its translation is CASSDGPGTRISYEQYF. The chain joins TRBV25-1 to TRBJ2-7, with a tentative D call TRBD1 (6 bases). Germline V gene lookup returns CDR1 MGHDK and CDR2 SYGVNS. The CDR3 runs 17 residues. Trimming removed 3 bases at V and 1 base at J, with 19 bases between.

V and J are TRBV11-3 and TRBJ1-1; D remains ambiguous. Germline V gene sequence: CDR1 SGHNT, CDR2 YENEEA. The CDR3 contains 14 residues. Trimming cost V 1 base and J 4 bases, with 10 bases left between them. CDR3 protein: CASSLGGWGTEAFF. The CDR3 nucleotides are TGTGCCAGCAGCTTAGGCGGGTGGGGCACTGAAGCTTTCTTT. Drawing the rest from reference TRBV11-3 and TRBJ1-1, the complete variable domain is EAGVVQSPRYKIIEKKQPVAFWCNPISGHNTLYWYLQNLGQGPELLIRYENEEAVDDSQLPKDRFSAERLKGVDSTLKIQPAELGDSAVYLCASSLGGWGTEAFFGQGTRLTVV.